The 18 T cell receptor beta chains below were found in one sample sequenced in a study of CD8 T cells in ankylosing spondylitis. General observations from the study: Apparently characteristic of ankylosing spondylitis blood was a TCR beta motif (about eight highly homologous variants).

The antigens for these receptors are not known. One entry per CDR3 protein results from TCRdb running MiXCR on the 5' RACE reads. The repertoire holds under 850,000 distinct CDR3 sequences, with 15% to 20% as singletons. The specimen was blood, either unsorted or a sorted T cell fraction (not recorded which). Source of these receptors: a male donor with ankylosing spondylitis.

Many counts were recorded for this clonotype. The V call is TRBV12-3 or TRBV12-4, the J call TRBJ1-1; TRBD1 is a possible D gene (5 bases). V was shortened by 5 bases and J by 5 bases, with 15 bases between the two germline ends. The CDR3 contains 14 residues. The CDR3 sequence is CASSGRGSYTEAFF. CDR3 in DNA: TGTGCCAGCAGTGGTAGGGGAAGTTATACTGAAGCTTTCTTT.

The gene calls are TRBV14 and TRBJ2-1; no clear D. Trimming cost V 5 bases and J 9 bases, with 8 bases left between them. The CDR3 extends over 11 amino acids. From germline, CDR1 is SGHDN and CDR2 FVKESK. The CDR3 nucleotides are TGTGCCAGCAGCTTTACGGGTGAGCAGTTCTTC. It is translated as CASSFTGEQFF.

This clonotype was detected only a few times. This sequence joins TRBV20-1 and TRBJ2-1; D uncertain. Germline V gene lookup returns CDR1 DFQATT and CDR2 SNEGSKA (reference sequence). V was cut by 3 bases and J by 7 bases, with 4 bases left in between. This CDR3 comprises 10 residues. The CDR3 region has the DNA TGCAGTGCTAGGTTGAATGAGCAGTTCTTC. This sequence encodes CSARLNEQFF.

This clonotype occurred a few times. The chain is built from TRBV18 and TRBJ2-3; the match to TRBD2 covers 8 bases. Losses at the gene ends were 5 bases for V and 0 bases for J; bases not matched to a gene: 4. The CDR3 sequence is 15 residues long. Germline V gives CDR1 KGHSH, CDR2 LQKENI. The DNA of the CDR3 is TGTGCCAGCTCAGACAGCGGGGGTAGCACAGATACGCAGTATTTT. It specifies CASSDSGGSTDTQYF.

CDR3 sequence reads: CASSQEGSNNQPQHF. As DNA, the CDR3 is TGCGCCAGCAGCCAAGAGGGGAGCAATAATCAGCCCCAGCATTTT. The chain links TRBV4-1 to TRBJ1-5; no definite D call. The CDR3 runs to 15 residues. Trimming took off 0 bases at V and 4 bases at J, with 10 bases between the two ends. Germline CDR1 and CDR2: MGHRA and YSYEKL.

This clonotype has more than one count but fewer than ten. The chain has TRBV27 and TRBJ2-1; D perhaps matches TRBD2 (5 bases). Germline V CDR1 and CDR2: MNHEY, SMNVEV (reference sequence). There are 12 residues in the CDR3. Trimming pared 3 bases from V and 10 bases from J, leaving 10 bases between. CDR3 nucleotides: TGTGCCAGCAGTTTGATGGGCGGGGAGCAGTTCTTC. Residues: CASSLMGGEQFF.

The V and J genes are TRBV4-1 and TRBJ1-4, with 7 bases that match TRBD1. The CDR3 is 15 residues long. Germline V gene data show CDR1 as MGHRA and CDR2 as YSYEKL. Trimming removed 3 bases from V and 4 bases from J; junction bases left unmatched: 5. The CDR3 coding sequence is TGCGCCAGCAGCCACTCCGACAGGGATAATGAAAAACTGTTTTTT. It is translated as CASSHSDRDNEKLFF.

In the case of this clonotype: This may be a read error: a much more frequent sequence differs by one nucleotide. V gene TRBV28 combines with J gene TRBJ2-7; maybe TRBD1 (6 bases). Germline V gene lookup returns CDR1 MDHEN and CDR2 SYDVKM. This CDR3 spans 16 amino acids. The CDR3 DNA is TGTGCCAGCAGTTTCAGTCAGGGGTGGGGCTCCTACGACCAGTACTTC. This encodes CASSFSQGWGSYDQYF.

This clonotype occurred a few times. The chain employs TRBV3-1 and TRBJ2-1; D is perhaps TRBD2 (6 bases). The V end lost 2 bases, the J end lost 9 bases, and 26 bases lay between the germline ends. This CDR3 comprises 18 residues. Germline values: CDR1 LGHDT, CDR2 YNNKEL (reference sequence). CDR3 amino acids: CASSQLDAESREAGEQFF. CDR3 coding DNA: TGTGCCAGCAGCCAACTCGATGCTGAGTCCAGGGAGGCAGGTGAGCAGTTCTTC.

The rearrangement uses TRBV18 and TRBJ2-1; 12 bases fit TRBD2. Germline assignment: CDR1 KGHSH and CDR2 LQKENI. This CDR3 has 16 amino acids. V was pared by 6 bases and J by 2 bases, with 5 bases of the junction left unmatched. The CDR3 sequence: CASSPGLAGPYNEQFF. The CDR3 DNA follows: TGTGCCAGCTCTCCTGGACTAGCGGGACCCTACAATGAGCAGTTCTTC.

The chain combines TRBV10-3 with TRBJ2-2; maybe TRBD1 (5 bases). Germline CDR1 ENHRY, CDR2 SYGVKD. V lost 4 bases and J lost 1, with 16 bases in between. The CDR3 totals 17 residues. CDR3 residues: CAISGFRGPMNTGELFF. CDR3 bases: TGTGCCATCAGTGGGTTTAGGGGTCCGATGAACACCGGGGAGCTGTTTTTT.

The chain joins TRBV6-2 or TRBV6-3 to TRBJ1-2; D unresolved. Germline loops: CDR1 MNHEY, CDR2 SVGEGT. V gave up 0 bases and J gave up 7 bases, with 6 bases separating them. This CDR3 is 12 amino acids long. The CDR3 is CASSYSWSGYTF. The CDR3 nucleotides read TGTGCCAGCAGTTACTCATGGAGTGGCTACACCTTC.

Ten or more counts support this clonotype. This rearrangement joins TRBV9 to TRBJ2-2; D not certain. Germline CDR1 reads SGDLS; CDR2 reads YYNGEE. The ends were cut back, 0 bases at V and 2 bases at J, with 11 bases in the middle. The CDR3 extends over 16 amino acids. The CDR3: CASSVAGRPNTGELFF. In DNA, the CDR3 is TGTGCCAGCAGCGTAGCGGGCAGACCAAACACCGGGGAGCTGTTTTTT.

V gene TRBV10-3 combines with J gene TRBJ2-5; the D call may be TRBD1 or TRBD2 (5 bases each). The CDR3 covers 15 residues. Germline V CDR1 and CDR2: ENHRY, SYGVKD. The V end was cut by 2 bases, the J end by 1 base, with 11 bases between. The chain's CDR3 is CAISEIGALQETQYF. The CDR3 coding sequence is TGTGCCATCAGTGAGATCGGGGCGCTCCAAGAGACCCAGTACTTC.

This clonotype was seen more than once but under ten times. This chain links TRBV29-1 with TRBJ2-7, with TRBD1 matching over 11 bases. This CDR3 is built from 16 residues. The germline V gene encodes CDR1 SQVTM and CDR2 ANQGSEA. V lost 5 bases and J lost 1; bases outside the gene matches: 10. The chain's CDR3 is CSVLVTGTGGSYEQYF. CDR3 in DNA: TGCAGCGTTCTCGTCACCGGGACAGGGGGTTCCTACGAGCAGTACTTC.

This clonotype has only a few counts. This chain links TRBV4-1 with TRBJ1-1; unclear D gene. CDR3 size: 15 residues. V was clipped by 5 bases and J by 4 bases, with 17 bases between them. CDR1 and CDR2 (germline): MGHRA, YSYEKL. The DNA of the CDR3 is TGCGCCAGCAGCTTACGCCACAGTCTTGGCACTGAAGCTTTCTTT. Translated, it gives CASSLRHSLGTEAFF.

In this sample, this clonotype turned up many times. The chain links TRBV4-2 to TRBJ2-3, with TRBD2 identical over 8 bases. V lost 0 bases to trimming and J lost 4 bases; unmatched junction nucleotides: 6. Germline V gene lookup returns CDR1 LGHNA and CDR2 YNFKEQ. The CDR3 totals 16 residues. The CDR3 sequence: CASSQEKAGVADTQYF. DNA for the CDR3: TGTGCCAGCAGCCAAGAGAAAGCGGGAGTTGCAGATACGCAGTATTTT.

This clonotype was seen a few times. The chain employs TRBV9 and TRBJ2-3; D unclear. The germline V gene has CDR1 SGDLS and CDR2 YYNGEE. The CDR3 is 15 amino acids. V lost 4 bases and J lost 6, with 18 bases in between. CDR3 protein: CASSPPEIQQDTQYF. CDR3 nucleotides: TGTGCCAGCAGCCCCCCGGAGATTCAGCAGGATACGCAGTATTTT.